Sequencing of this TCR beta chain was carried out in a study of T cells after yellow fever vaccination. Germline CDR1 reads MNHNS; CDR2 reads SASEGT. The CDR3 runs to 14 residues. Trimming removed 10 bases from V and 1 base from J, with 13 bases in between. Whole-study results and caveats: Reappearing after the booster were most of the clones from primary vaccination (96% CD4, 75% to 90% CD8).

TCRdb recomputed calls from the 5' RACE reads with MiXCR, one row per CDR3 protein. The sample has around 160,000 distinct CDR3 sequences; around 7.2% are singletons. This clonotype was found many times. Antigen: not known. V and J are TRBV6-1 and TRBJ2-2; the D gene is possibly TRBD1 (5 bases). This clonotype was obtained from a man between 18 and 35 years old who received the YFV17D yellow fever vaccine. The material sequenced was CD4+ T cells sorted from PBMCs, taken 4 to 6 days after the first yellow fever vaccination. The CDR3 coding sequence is TGTGCCACCAACGGACACAAGAACACCGGGGAGCTGTTTTTT. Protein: CATNGHKNTGELFF.